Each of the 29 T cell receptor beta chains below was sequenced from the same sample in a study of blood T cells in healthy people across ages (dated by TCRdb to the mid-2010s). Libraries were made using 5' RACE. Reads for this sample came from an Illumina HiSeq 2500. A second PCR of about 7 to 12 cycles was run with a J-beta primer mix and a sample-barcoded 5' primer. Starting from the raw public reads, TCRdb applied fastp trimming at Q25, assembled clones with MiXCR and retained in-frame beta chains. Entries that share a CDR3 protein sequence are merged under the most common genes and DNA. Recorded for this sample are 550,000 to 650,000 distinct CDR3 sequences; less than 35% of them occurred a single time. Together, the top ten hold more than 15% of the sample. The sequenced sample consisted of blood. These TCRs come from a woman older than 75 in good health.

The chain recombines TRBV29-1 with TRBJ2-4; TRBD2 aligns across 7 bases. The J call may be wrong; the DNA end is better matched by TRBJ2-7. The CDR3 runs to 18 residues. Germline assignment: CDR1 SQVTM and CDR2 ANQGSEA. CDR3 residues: CSVFPWGGETPTPYEQYF. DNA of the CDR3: TGCAGCGTTTTCCCATGGGGGGGGGAGACACCTACTCCCTACGAGCAGTACTTC.

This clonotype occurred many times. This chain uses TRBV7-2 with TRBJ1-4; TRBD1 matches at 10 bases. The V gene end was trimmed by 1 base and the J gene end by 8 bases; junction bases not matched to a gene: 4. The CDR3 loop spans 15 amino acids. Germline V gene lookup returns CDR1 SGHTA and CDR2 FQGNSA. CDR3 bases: TGTGCCAGCAGCTTAGTGACAGGGGGCCCCGAAAAACTGTTTTTT. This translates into CASSLVTGGPEKLFF.

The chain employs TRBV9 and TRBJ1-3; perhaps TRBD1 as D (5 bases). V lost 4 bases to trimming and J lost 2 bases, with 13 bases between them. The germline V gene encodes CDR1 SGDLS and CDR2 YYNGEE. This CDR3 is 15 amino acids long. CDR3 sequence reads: CASSPRLGPGNTIYF. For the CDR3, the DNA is TGTGCCAGCAGCCCTAGATTGGGGCCTGGAAACACCATATATTTT.

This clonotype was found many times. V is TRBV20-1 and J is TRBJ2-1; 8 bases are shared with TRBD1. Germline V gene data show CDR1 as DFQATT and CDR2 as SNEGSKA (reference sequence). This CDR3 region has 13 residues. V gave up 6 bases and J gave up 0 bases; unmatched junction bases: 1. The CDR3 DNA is TGCAGTGCCAGGGGGCTCTCCTACAATGAGCAGTTCTTC. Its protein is CSARGLSYNEQFF.

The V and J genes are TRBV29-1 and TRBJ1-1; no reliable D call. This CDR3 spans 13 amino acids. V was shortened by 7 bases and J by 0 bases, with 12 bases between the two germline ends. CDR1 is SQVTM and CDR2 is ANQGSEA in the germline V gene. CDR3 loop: CSGRQGMNTEAFF. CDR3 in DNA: TGCAGCGGGCGACAAGGAATGAACACTGAAGCTTTCTTT.

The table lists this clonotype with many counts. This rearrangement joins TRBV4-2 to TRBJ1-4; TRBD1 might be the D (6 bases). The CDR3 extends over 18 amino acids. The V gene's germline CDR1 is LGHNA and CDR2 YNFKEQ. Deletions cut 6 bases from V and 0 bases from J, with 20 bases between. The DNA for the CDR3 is TGTGCCAGCAGTCAGGGGACCAGGGGATCTGCAACTAATGAAAAACTGTTTTTT. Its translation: CASSQGTRGSATNEKLFF.

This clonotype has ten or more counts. Here the CDR3 DNA reads TGTGCCAGCAGCTCCACGGGGGCCCCTACGAAATACAATGAGCAGTTCTTC. Its translation is CASSSTGAPTKYNEQFF. The chain is built from TRBV7-9 and TRBJ2-1; either TRBD1 or TRBD2 may fit D (6 bases each). The CDR3 contains 17 residues. Trimming left V 4 bases short and J 4 bases short, with 20 bases between. The V gene's germline CDR1 is SEHNR and CDR2 FQNEAQ (reference sequence).

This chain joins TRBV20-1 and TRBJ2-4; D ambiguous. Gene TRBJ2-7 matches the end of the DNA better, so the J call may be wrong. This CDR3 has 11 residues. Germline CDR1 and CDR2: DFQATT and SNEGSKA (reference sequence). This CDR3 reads CSAREGYEQYF. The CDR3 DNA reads TGCAGTGCTAGAGAAGGCTACGAGCAGTACTTC.

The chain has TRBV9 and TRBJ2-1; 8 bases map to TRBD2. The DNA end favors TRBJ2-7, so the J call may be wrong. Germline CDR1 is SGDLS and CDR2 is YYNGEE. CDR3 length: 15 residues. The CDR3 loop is CASSVVAGRRNEQYF. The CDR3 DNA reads TGTGCCAGCAGCGTAGTAGCGGGGAGGCGCAATGAGCAGTACTTC.

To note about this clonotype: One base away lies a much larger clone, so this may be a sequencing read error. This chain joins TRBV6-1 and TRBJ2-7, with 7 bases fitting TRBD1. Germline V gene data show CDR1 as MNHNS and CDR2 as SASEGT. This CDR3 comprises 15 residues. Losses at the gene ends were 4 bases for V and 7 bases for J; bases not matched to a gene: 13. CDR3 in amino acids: CASSVQGNSYNEQYF. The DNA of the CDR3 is TGTGCCAGCAGTGTACAGGGGAACTCCTACAATGAGCAGTACTTC.

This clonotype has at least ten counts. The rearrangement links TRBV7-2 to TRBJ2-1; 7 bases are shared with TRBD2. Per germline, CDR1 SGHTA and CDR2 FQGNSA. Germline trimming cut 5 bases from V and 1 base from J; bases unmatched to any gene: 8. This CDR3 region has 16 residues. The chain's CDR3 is CASSQPGGGSYNEQFF. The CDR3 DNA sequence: TGTGCCAGCAGCCAACCGGGGGGTGGGTCCTACAATGAGCAGTTCTTC.

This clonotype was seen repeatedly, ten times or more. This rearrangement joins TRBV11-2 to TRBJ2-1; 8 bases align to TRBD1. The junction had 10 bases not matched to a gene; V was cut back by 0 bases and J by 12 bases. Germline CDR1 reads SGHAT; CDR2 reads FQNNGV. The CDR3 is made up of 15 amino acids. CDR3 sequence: CASSLDLIRGLGQFF. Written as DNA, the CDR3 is TGTGCCAGCAGCTTAGATCTAATCAGGGGGCTAGGGCAGTTCTTC.

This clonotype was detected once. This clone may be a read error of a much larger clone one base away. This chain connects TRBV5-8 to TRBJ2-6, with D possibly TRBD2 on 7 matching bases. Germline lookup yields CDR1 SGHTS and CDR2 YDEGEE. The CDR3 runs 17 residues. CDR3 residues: CASSLNRLRAGADVLTF. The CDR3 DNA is TGTGCCAGCAGCTTAAACAGGCTCCGGGCGGGGGCCGACGTCCTGACTTTC.

In DNA, the CDR3 is TGTGCCAGCAGTCCGAGGGGACAGGGGAACTATGGCTACACCTTC. Protein: CASSPRGQGNYGYTF. The V and J genes are TRBV12-3 or TRBV12-4 and TRBJ1-2; TRBD1 aligns across 10 bases. The CDR3 sequence is 15 residues long. V shed 5 bases and J 2 bases; nucleotides not matched to a gene: 5.

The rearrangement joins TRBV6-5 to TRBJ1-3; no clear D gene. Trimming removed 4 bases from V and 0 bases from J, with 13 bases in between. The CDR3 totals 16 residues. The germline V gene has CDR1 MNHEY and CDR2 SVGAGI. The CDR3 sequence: CASSLGVEGSGNTIYF. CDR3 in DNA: TGTGCCAGCAGTTTAGGAGTCGAAGGCTCTGGAAACACCATATATTTT.

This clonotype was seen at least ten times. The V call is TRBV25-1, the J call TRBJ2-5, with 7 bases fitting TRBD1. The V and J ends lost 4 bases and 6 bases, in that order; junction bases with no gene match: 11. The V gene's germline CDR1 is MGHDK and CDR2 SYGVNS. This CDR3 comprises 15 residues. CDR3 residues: CASSVAGGLFQTQYF. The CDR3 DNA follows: TGTGCCAGCAGTGTTGCAGGGGGTTTATTTCAGACCCAGTACTTC.

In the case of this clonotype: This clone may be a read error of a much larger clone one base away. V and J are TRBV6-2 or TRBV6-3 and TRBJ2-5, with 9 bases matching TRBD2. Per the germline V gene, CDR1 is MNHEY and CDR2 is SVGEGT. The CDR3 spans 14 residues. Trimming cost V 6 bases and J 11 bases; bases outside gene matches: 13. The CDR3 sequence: CASRVAGAYNEQYF. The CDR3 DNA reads TGTGCCAGCAGGGTAGCGGGGGCCTACAATGAGCAGTACTTC.

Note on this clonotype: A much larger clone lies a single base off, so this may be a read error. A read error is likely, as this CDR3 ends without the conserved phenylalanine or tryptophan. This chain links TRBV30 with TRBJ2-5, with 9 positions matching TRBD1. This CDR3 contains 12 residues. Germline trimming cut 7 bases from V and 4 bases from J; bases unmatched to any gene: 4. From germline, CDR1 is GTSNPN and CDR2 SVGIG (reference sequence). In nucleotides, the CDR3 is TGTGCCTCGGACAGGGGAGGAGAGACCCAGTACTCC. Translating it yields CASDRGGETQYS.

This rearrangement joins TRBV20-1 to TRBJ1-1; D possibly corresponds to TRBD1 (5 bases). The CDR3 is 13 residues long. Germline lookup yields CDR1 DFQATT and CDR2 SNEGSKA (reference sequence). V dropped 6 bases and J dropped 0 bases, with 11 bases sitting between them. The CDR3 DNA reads TGCAGTGCCTCCGGACACATGAACACTGAAGCTTTCTTT. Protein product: CSASGHMNTEAFF.

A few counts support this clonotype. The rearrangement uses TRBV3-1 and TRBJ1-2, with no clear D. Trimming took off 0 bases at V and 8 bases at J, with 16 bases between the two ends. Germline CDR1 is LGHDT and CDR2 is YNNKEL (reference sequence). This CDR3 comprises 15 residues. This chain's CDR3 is CASSQDSLGRGGYTF. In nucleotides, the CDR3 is TGTGCCAGCAGCCAAGATTCCCTTGGACGGGGAGGCTACACCTTC.

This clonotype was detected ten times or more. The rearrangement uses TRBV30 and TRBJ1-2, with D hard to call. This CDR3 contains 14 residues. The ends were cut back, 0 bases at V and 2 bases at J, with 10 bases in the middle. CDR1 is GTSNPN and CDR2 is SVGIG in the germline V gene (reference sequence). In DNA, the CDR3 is TGTGCCTGGAGTGTAATAGGGAGGAACTATGGCTACACCTTC. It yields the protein CAWSVIGRNYGYTF.

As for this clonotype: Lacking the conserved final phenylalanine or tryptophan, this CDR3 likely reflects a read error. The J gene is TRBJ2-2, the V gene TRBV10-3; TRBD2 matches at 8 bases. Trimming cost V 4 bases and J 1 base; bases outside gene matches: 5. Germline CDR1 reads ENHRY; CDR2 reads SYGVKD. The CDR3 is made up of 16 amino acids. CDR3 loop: CAISGTSGLNTGELFV. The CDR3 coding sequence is TGTGCCATCAGTGGTACTAGCGGATTGAACACCGGGGAGCTGTTTGTT.

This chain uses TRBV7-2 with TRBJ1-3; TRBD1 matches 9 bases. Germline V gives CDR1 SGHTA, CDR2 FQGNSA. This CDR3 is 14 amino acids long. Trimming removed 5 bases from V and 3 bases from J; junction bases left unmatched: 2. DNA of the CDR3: TGTGCCAGCAGCCTGGACAGGGGTGGAAACACCATATATTTT. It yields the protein CASSLDRGGNTIYF.

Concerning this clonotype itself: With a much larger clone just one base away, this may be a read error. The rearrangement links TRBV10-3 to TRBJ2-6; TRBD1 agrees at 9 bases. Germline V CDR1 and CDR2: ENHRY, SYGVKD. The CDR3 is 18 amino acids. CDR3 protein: CTISLSDRGPSGANVLTF. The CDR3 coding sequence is TGTACCATCAGTCTCTCGGACAGGGGCCCCTCTGGGGCCAACGTCCTGACTTTC.

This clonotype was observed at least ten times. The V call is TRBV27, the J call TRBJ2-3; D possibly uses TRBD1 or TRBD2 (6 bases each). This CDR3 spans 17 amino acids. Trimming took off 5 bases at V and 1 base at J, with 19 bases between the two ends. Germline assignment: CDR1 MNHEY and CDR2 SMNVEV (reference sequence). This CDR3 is CASSDEKGGRGTDTQYF. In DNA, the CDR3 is TGTGCCAGCAGTGACGAGAAGGGGGGACGGGGCACAGATACGCAGTATTTT.

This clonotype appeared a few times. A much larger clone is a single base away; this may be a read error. CDR3 in DNA: TGCAGTGCTAGCCGGGGGGCCTCCTACAATGAGCAGTTCTTC. Translated, it gives CSASRGASYNEQFF. The chain combines TRBV20-1 with TRBJ2-1, with TRBD2 as a possible D gene (7 bases). V was clipped by 3 bases and J by 0 bases, with 9 bases between them. CDR1 and CDR2 (germline): DFQATT, SNEGSKA (reference sequence). This CDR3 region has 14 residues.

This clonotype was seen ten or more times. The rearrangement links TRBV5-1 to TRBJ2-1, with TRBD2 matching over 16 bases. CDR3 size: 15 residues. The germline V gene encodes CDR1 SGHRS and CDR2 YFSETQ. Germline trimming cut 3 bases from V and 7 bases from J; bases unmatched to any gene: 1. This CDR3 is CASSSGLAGGNEQFF. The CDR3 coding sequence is TGCGCCAGCAGCTCGGGACTAGCGGGGGGGAATGAGCAGTTCTTC. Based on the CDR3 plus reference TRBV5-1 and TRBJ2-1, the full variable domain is KAGVTQTPRYLIKTRGQQVTLSCSPISGHRSVSWYQQTPGQGLQFLFEYFSETQRNKGNFPGRFSGRQFSNSRSEMNVSTLELGDSALYLCASSSGLAGGNEQFFGPGTRLTVL.

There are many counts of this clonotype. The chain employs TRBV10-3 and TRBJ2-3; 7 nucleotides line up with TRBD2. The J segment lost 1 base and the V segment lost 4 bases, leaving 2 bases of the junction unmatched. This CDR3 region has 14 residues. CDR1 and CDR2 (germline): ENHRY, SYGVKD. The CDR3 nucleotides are TGTGCCATCAGTGGTACTAGCGGCACAGATACGCAGTATTTT. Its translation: CAISGTSGTDTQYF.

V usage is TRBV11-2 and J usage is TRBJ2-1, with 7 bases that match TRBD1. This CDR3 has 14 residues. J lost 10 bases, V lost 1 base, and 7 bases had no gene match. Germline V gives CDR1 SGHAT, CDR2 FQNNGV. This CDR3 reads CASSLGDRTYEQFF. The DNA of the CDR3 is TGTGCCAGCAGCTTAGGGGACAGAACCTACGAGCAGTTCTTC.